The present T cell receptor (beta chain) was sequenced within a study of cytomegalovirus exposure and HLA in healthy donors. At the level of the study: Within the Caucasian-associated ancestry cluster were roughly 79% of the approximately 400 genotyped donors.

This clone has just a few counts. Its matching antigen is unknown. Overall study results and limits: Earlier findings revealed that most TCR beta V segments proved productive either about 87% or about 30% of the time. Immune exposure information available was restricted to CMV serostatus.

The PCR made use of 60 Vbeta and 13 Jbeta primers. Libraries were prepared by immunoSEQ multiplex PCR; TCRdb keeps only in-frame clonotypes and omits some of them. The data contain around 130,000 clones, 65% to 80% of them singletons. V lost 7 bases and J 6 bases, leaving 18 bases between the germline ends. From germline, CDR1 is MNHNS and CDR2 SASEGT. This CDR3 region has 14 residues. The chain has TRBV6-1 and TRBJ1-1; TRBD1 is a possible D gene (6 bases). The receptor comes from a woman aged 40 to 50 in good health and CMV-seropositive. The material sequenced was PBMCs. CDR3 sequence: CASTPARSGAEAFF. The CDR3 DNA is TGTGCCAGCACTCCAGCGAGATCAGGGGCTGAAGCTTTCTTT.